The T cell receptor beta chain described here comes from a study of neurological immune-mediated disorders (dated by TCRdb to between 2018 and 2021). Broadly, across the study: Among the approximately 34 multiple sclerosis patients, 31 had relapsing-remitting MS and 3 had secondary progressive MS. Peripheral blood TCR-beta repertoires from HTLV-I-associated myelopathy (HAM/TSP) patients, multiple sclerosis patients and healthy controls were compared by UMI-based sequencing. Longitudinal samples, technical triplicates and paired sorted CD4+ and CD8+ T-cell subsets, alongside PBMC samples, were included among the roughly 100 TCR-beta libraries. The cohort comprised about 70 subjects: roughly 15 HAM/TSP patients, around 34 multiple sclerosis patients and 20 or so healthy controls.

For unsorted PBMC libraries, 2 million PBMCs were used after storage in RNAlater at -80 degrees C until RNA extraction. The multiple sclerosis patients were enrolled in a US clinical protocol that used magnetic resonance imaging to evaluate disease progression. PBMCs were separated from peripheral blood using Ficoll-Hypaque density gradient centrifugation and then cryopreserved in liquid nitrogen. The table lists this clonotype with many counts. Its antigen is unknown. No much larger clone is present one base from it, and per-base qualities are unavailable. Findings and caveats that apply to the study as a whole: Phylogenetic analysis grouped repertoires from 18 of 34 MS patients into a cluster of related CDR3 sequences, suggesting a possible repertoire-level signature. Across subjects, expanded clones never shared an identical CDR3 amino acid sequence, which suggests that the TCR-beta repertoires in every group were private. The MS cluster showed no association with clinical or MRI features, and the authors stated that larger cohorts are needed. The highest TCR clonal expansion was observed in HAM/TSP patients, whereas the lowest was observed in MS patients, even when compared with healthy controls.

cDNA was synthesized by template-switch 5'RACE using a primer carrying a 10-nucleotide random unique molecular identifier by which each TCR transcript was tagged. Each sequencing run produced over 180 million TCR-beta sequences covering 15-18 subjects. The RNeasy kit was used to extract total RNA. The KAPA Real-time Library Amplification kit was used to amplify TCR-beta VDJ regions with primers targeting the TCR constant region and the 5'RACE anchor. A first PCR added sample indexes and Illumina adaptors, after which a second PCR increased the library yield. The roughly 650 bp TCR product was size-selected on a 2% E-gel SizeSelection system after Ampure bead purification. Before pooling, library quality was assessed on a Bioanalyzer, concentration was determined with Qubit, and library quantification was performed with the Kapa Library Quantification kit. An Illumina HiSeq 2500 sequenced the libraries paired-end 2 x 150 bp. To increase sequence diversity, about 24-32% phiX was spiked into each library pool. In the original analysis: Quality-filtered reads were processed with the UMI-based MiGEC pipeline, which removed over 80% of raw TCR sequences during error correction. VDJ genes were aligned to IMGT germline references, and clonotypes were defined by unique CDR3 amino acid sequence plus V-J genes. Clonal expansion, Shannon diversity, and CDR3 relatedness (CalcPairwiseDistances, ClusterSamples) were evaluated with VDJtools, and phylogenetic trees were built with CLCbio workbench. Clones with at least 8 unique UMIs were defined as expanded, with this threshold being based on coefficient-of-variation modelling across technical triplicates. The public reads were run again by TCRdb, first through fastp at Q25 and then through MiXCR, and only productive beta chains were kept. Under each unique CDR3 protein, matching rows form one entry showing the most common genes and DNA. These V and J calls originate from TCRdb's pipeline instead of the authors' own analysis. This sample holds roughly 100,000 distinct CDR3 sequences; 3.5% were observed only once. The ten largest clonotypes hold 5% to 6.5% of the sample.

Trimmed from V: 4 bases; trimmed from J: 6 bases; junction bases lacking a gene match: 2. From the cysteine through the phenylalanine, the CDR3 covers 15 amino acids. Here the CDR3 DNA is all that survives: 45 bases in frame from base 1. The germline V gene encodes CDR1 LGHDT and CDR2 YNNKEL (reference sequence). Specimen: PBMCs. The rearrangement combines TRBV3-1 with TRBJ2-2, with TRBD2 matching 13 junction bases. The sequence came from a woman aged 18-29 years with multiple sclerosis. The CDR3 loop reads CASSPLAGGPGELFF. Here is the DNA: TGTGCCAGCAGCCCACTAGCGGGGGGGCCCGGGGAGCTGTTTTTT.